Following are 24 T cell receptor beta chains from one sample sequenced in a study of shared clonotypes between healthy human individuals. Using immunoSEQ multiplex PCR, the repertoire was profiled, and TCRdb retains in-frame clones only, with some absent. This sample has over 300,000 clones, with around 87% found just once. The sequenced sample was memory CD8+ T cells sorted from blood. Indicated subset: CD45RO+ cells pooled with CCR7-negative TemRA cells. The receptor source for this set is a man younger than 30 in good health.

The CDR3 DNA is TGTGCCAGCAGCCCATGGGGGGAGAACACTGAAGCTTTCTTT. Protein: CASSPWGENTEAFF. The chain uses TRBV6-5 and TRBJ1-1; perhaps TRBD1 as D (5 bases). The CDR3 runs 14 residues. CDR1 MNHEY and CDR2 SVGAGI come from the germline V gene. Trimming left V 6 bases short and J 1 base short, with 12 bases between.

V is TRBV30 and J is TRBJ2-7; D remains ambiguous. V lost 5 bases to trimming and J lost 0 bases, with 14 bases between them. The CDR3 covers 14 residues. Germline CDR1 and CDR2: GTSNPN and SVGIG (reference sequence). CDR3 sequence: CAWELGESSYEQYF. The CDR3 region has the DNA TGTGCCTGGGAACTTGGGGAAAGCTCCTACGAGCAGTACTTC.

The chain carries TRBV7-2 and TRBJ2-7; D is possibly TRBD1 or TRBD2 (5 bases each). Looked up from germline, CDR1 is SGHTA and CDR2 is FQGNSA. V was trimmed by 0 bases and J by 3 bases, leaving 12 bases between them. CDR3 length: 15 amino acids. In DNA form, the CDR3 reads TGTGCCAGCAGCTTAGCCTCGGGGCCAGGCTACGAGCAGTACTTC. Translated, it gives CASSLASGPGYEQYF.

The chain uses TRBV9 and TRBJ2-2; D tentatively reads TRBD1 or TRBD2 (5 bases each). The CDR3 runs to 17 residues. Germline loops: CDR1 SGDLS, CDR2 YYNGEE. The ends were cut back, 4 bases at V and 0 bases at J, with 16 bases in the middle. CDR3 sequence: CASSPARGASNTGELFF. Here the CDR3 DNA reads TGTGCCAGCAGCCCCGCTCGGGGCGCCTCGAACACCGGGGAGCTGTTTTTT. Based on the CDR3 plus reference TRBV9 and TRBJ2-2, the full variable domain is DSGVTQTPKHLITATGQRVTLRCSPRSGDLSVYWYQQSLDQGLQFLIQYYNGEERAKGNILERFSAQQFPDLHSELNLSSLELGDSALYFCASSPARGASNTGELFFGEGSRLTVL.

The chain has TRBV9 and TRBJ2-7; D ambiguous. This CDR3 region has 14 residues. Trimming took off 0 bases at V and 0 bases at J, with 7 bases between the two ends. CDR1 and CDR2 (germline): SGDLS, YYNGEE. CDR3 DNA: TGTGCCAGCAGCGTAGCCTATGGCTCCTACGAGCAGTACTTC. This codes for CASSVAYGSYEQYF.

This clone appeared a few times. This chain uses TRBV20-1 with TRBJ2-5, with unresolved D. The V end was cut by 3 bases, the J end by 10 bases, with 12 bases between. The CDR3 loop spans 11 amino acids. CDR1 and CDR2 (germline): DFQATT, SNEGSKA (reference sequence). This chain's CDR3 is CSARAISLQYF. The CDR3 nucleotides are TGCAGTGCTAGGGCCATCTCCCTCCAGTACTTC.

The chain employs TRBV9 and TRBJ2-3; D is uncertain. The CDR3 runs 17 residues. From germline, CDR1 is SGDLS and CDR2 YYNGEE. The V end lost 0 bases, the J end lost 2 bases, and 16 bases lay between the germline ends. The CDR3 protein is CASSVAGVDLPTDTQYF. The CDR3, as DNA: TGTGCCAGCAGCGTAGCTGGGGTGGATCTCCCCACAGATACGCAGTATTTT.

As to this clone: A junction boundary mismatches the germline segment, possibly from a read error. The V call is TRBV7-7, the J call TRBJ2-7, with 7 bases matching TRBD2. The V gene's germline CDR1 is SSHAT and CDR2 FNYEAQ (reference sequence). This CDR3 contains 16 residues. The CDR3 spells CASSAGPSGSSYEQYF. In DNA form, the CDR3 reads TGTGCTAGCAGCGCCGGACCTAGCGGAAGCTCCTACGAGCAGTACTTC.

The genes are TRBV30 and TRBJ2-7, with 7 bases fitting TRBD2. V trimming: 0 bases; J trimming: 5 bases; junction bases outside the gene matches: 1. The CDR3 is 12 residues long. Germline lookup yields CDR1 GTSNPN and CDR2 SVGIG (reference sequence). CDR3 DNA sequence: TGTGCCTGGAGTGTGGGGGGGGACGAGCAGTACTTC. Encoded protein: CAWSVGGDEQYF.

The genes are TRBV7-8 and TRBJ2-3; 7 nucleotides align to TRBD1. After removal of 5 bases from V and 2 bases from J, the junction contained 7 bases not matched to a gene. CDR1 is SGHVS, CDR2 FQNEAQ, per germline. CDR3 length: 15 residues. The CDR3 reads CASSHGQVHTDTQYF. CDR3 sequence (DNA): TGTGCCAGCAGCCATGGACAGGTACACACAGATACGCAGTATTTT.

The genes are TRBV9 and TRBJ2-1, with TRBD2 identical over 8 bases. The germline gives CDR1 SGDLS, CDR2 YYNGEE. Trimming at V came to 3 bases and at J to 2 bases, leaving 7 bases not matched to a gene. The CDR3 consists of 16 residues. Written as DNA, the CDR3 is TGTGCCAGCAGCGGAAAACTAGCGGAGACCTACAATGAGCAGTTCTTC. Amino acids: CASSGKLAETYNEQFF.

The rearrangement joins TRBV15 to TRBJ2-7; 9 nucleotides match TRBD2. The CDR3 loop spans 14 amino acids. Germline V CDR1 and CDR2: LNHNV, YYDKDF (reference sequence). The J segment lost 9 bases and the V segment lost 5 bases, leaving 11 bases of the junction unmatched. CDR3 in DNA: TGTGCCACCAGCGCGGGAGGGGAGGCCACTCGGCAGTACTTC. This sequence encodes CATSAGGEATRQYF.

The J gene is TRBJ2-7, the V gene TRBV19; D is uncertain. The CDR3 has 14 amino acids. Germline CDR1 LNHDA, CDR2 SQIVND (reference sequence). The V and J ends lost 4 bases and 1 base respectively, with 11 bases between them. DNA of the CDR3: TGTGCCAGTAGTAGCCGGGCTTCTTCCTACGAGCAGTACTTC. Translation gives CASSSRASSYEQYF.

CDR3 residues: CASSILTGDPGKLFF. In DNA, the CDR3 is TGTGCCAGTAGTATACTCACAGGGGACCCTGGGAAACTGTTTTTT. This chain joins TRBV19 and TRBJ1-4; the match to TRBD1 covers 7 bases. In germline, CDR1 is LNHDA, CDR2 SQIVND (reference sequence). This CDR3 is built from 15 residues. V gave up 2 bases and J gave up 11 bases; unmatched junction bases: 11.

V usage is TRBV5-6 and J usage is TRBJ2-7; no definite D call. The germline V gene encodes CDR1 SGHDT and CDR2 YYEEEE. There are 12 residues in the CDR3. Trimming took 6 bases from V and 6 from J, leaving 13 bases between them. The CDR3 spells CASTLGRAEQYF. Written as DNA, the CDR3 is TGTGCCAGCACCCTTGGTCGGGCCGAGCAGTACTTC.

The gene calls are TRBV6-5 and TRBJ1-1, with D maybe TRBD1 (5 bases). Trimming cost V 6 bases and J 1 base, with 9 bases left between them. Looked up from germline, CDR1 is MNHEY and CDR2 is SVGAGI. The CDR3 has 13 residues. The CDR3 is CASRTTENTEAFF. The CDR3 coding sequence is TGTGCCAGCAGGACGACAGAGAACACTGAAGCTTTCTTT.

This chain connects TRBV5-6 to TRBJ2-7; either TRBD1 or TRBD2 may supply D (6 bases each). CDR3 length: 14 amino acids. V shed 0 bases and J shed 6 bases, with 13 bases lying between them. CDR1 SGHDT and CDR2 YYEEEE come from the germline V gene. The CDR3 DNA is TGTGCCAGCAGCTTGGGACTGGAGGGGGGCGAGCAGTACTTC. Translation: CASSLGLEGGEQYF.

This clone was observed once. This rearrangement joins TRBV28 to TRBJ1-1; D ambiguous. Per the germline V gene, CDR1 is MDHEN and CDR2 is SYDVKM. This CDR3 has 13 amino acids. V shed 1 base and J shed 6 bases, with 9 bases lying between them. This chain's CDR3 is CASSLLGSAEAFF. Here the CDR3 DNA reads TGTGCCAGCAGTTTATTAGGCAGTGCTGAAGCTTTCTTT. Full variable domain (outside the CDR3, taken from reference TRBV28 and TRBJ1-1): DVKVTQSSRYLVKRTGEKVFLECVQDMDHENMFWYRQDPGLGLRLIYFSYDVKMKEKGDIPEGYSVSREKKERFSLILESASTNQTSMYLCASSLLGSAEAFFGQGTRLTVV.

V gene TRBV11-3 combines with J gene TRBJ1-1; unclear D gene. This CDR3 has 14 residues. The ends were cut back, 0 bases at V and 6 bases at J, with 11 bases in the middle. Looked up from germline, CDR1 is SGHNT and CDR2 is YENEEA. The CDR3 loop reads CASSLDQLGSEAFF. CDR3 coding DNA: TGTGCCAGCAGCTTAGATCAACTAGGGTCTGAAGCTTTCTTT.

The chain has TRBV28 and TRBJ2-7; 10 bases line up with TRBD1. V gave up 7 bases and J gave up 6 bases; unmatched junction bases: 6. Looked up from germline, CDR1 is MDHEN and CDR2 is SYDVKM. The CDR3 runs to 13 residues. The CDR3 DNA reads as TGTGCCAGCACCGGGACAGGGGACGGCGAGCAGTACTTC. As protein: CASTGTGDGEQYF.

This chain joins TRBV11-2 and TRBJ2-1; D perhaps matches TRBD2 (6 bases). Per the germline V gene, CDR1 is SGHAT and CDR2 is FQNNGV. There are 13 residues in the CDR3. Trimming took 0 bases from V and 10 from J, leaving 10 bases between them. This chain's CDR3 is CASSLDPGLEQFF. CDR3 coding DNA: TGTGCCAGCAGCTTAGATCCGGGACTGGAGCAGTTCTTC.

The chain combines TRBV28 with TRBJ2-7; tentative D call: TRBD2 (6 bases). Germline loops: CDR1 MDHEN, CDR2 SYDVKM. The CDR3 runs to 14 residues. V shed 4 bases and J shed 4 bases, with 14 bases lying between them. The CDR3 DNA reads TGTGCCAGCAGTTCCCACGGGGGAGGATACGAGCAGTACTTC. Amino acids: CASSSHGGGYEQYF. Supplemented by reference TRBV28 and TRBJ2-7, the full variable domain reads DVKVTQSSRYLVKRTGEKVFLECVQDMDHENMFWYRQDPGLGLRLIYFSYDVKMKEKGDIPEGYSVSREKKERFSLILESASTNQTSMYLCASSSHGGGYEQYFGPGTRLTVT.

This clone was picked up one time. This chain uses TRBV19 with TRBJ2-7; unclear D gene. CDR1 and CDR2 (germline): LNHDA, SQIVND (reference sequence). The germline V and J ends were trimmed by 3 bases and 5 bases, with 11 bases remaining between them. The CDR3 has 13 amino acids. This CDR3 is CASSIGQSNEQYF. The CDR3 DNA sequence: TGTGCCAGTAGTATCGGGCAATCCAACGAGCAGTACTTC.

The rearrangement links TRBV5-6 to TRBJ2-7, with unresolved D. From germline, CDR1 is SGHDT and CDR2 YYEEEE. Trimming pared 5 bases from V and 2 bases from J, leaving 11 bases between. The CDR3 has 13 residues. The chain's CDR3 is CASRMAGPYEQYF. In nucleotides, the CDR3 is TGTGCCAGCAGGATGGCTGGGCCCTACGAGCAGTACTTC.